This T cell receptor (beta chain) appears in the sequencing data of a study of graft-versus-host responses after intestinal transplantation. Study at large: Every one of the recipients received anti-thymocyte globulin induction and afterwards took tacrolimus and steroids for about 3 years.

This clone was seen only once. The antigen is undetermined. Study-level results: Individuals carrying graft-donor T cell macrochimerism showed high graft-versus-host to host-versus-graft clonal ratios in allografts.

The method was immunoSEQ multiplex PCR; TCRdb's version includes in-frame clones alone and lacks a portion of them. This sample has 90,000 to 150,000 clones, with approximately 92% found just once. Looked up from germline, CDR1 is ENHRY and CDR2 is SYGVKD. The CDR3 spans 12 residues. Deletions cut 8 bases from V and 6 bases from J, with 14 bases between. Material: unstimulated CD4+ T cells sorted from spleen or lymph node cells, obtained before intestinal transplant. This sequence was found in a human donor who received an intestinal transplant. The chain combines TRBV10-3 with TRBJ2-7; D not certain. The CDR3 sequence: CAIAAPGREQYF. In nucleotides, the CDR3 is TGTGCCATCGCCGCGCCCGGGCGCGAGCAGTACTTC.